These 13 T cell receptor beta chains share one sample of origin, sequenced in a study of shared clonotypes between healthy human individuals. The naive CD8 fraction comprised CD45RO-negative cells positively selected for CCR7 and excluded terminally differentiated effector memory CD45RA+ cells. Sequenced by immunoSEQ multiplex PCR; TCRdb stores in-frame clones only, minus some. The sample gives millions of clones, around 93% of which show up once; over 1.5% is in the top ten. Sequencing was performed on naive CD8+ T cells from PBMCs. These TCRs come from a man between 18 and 35 years old in good health. Some clones in this sample may be carry-over from other donors' samples.

The chain carries TRBV19 and TRBJ1-1; TRBD1 matches 8 bases. V lost 5 bases and J lost 0; bases outside the gene matches: 5. The length of the CDR3 is 15 residues. Germline lookup yields CDR1 LNHDA and CDR2 SQIVND (reference sequence). In nucleotides, the CDR3 is TGTGCCAGTAGTCCCGACAGGGGTTTGAACACTGAAGCTTTCTTT. Its translation is CASSPDRGLNTEAFF.

The chain couples TRBV6-1 to TRBJ1-5; TRBD1 matches at 7 bases. V was pared by 2 bases and J by 5 bases, with 12 bases of the junction left unmatched. This CDR3 is 17 amino acids long. Germline-derived CDR1 and CDR2 are MNHNS and SASEGT. CDR3 protein: CASSEPRGGGEDQPQHF. Here the CDR3 DNA reads TGTGCCAGCAGTGAACCCAGGGGAGGGGGCGAGGATCAGCCCCAGCATTTT.

The chain employs TRBV29-1 and TRBJ1-3; D call uncertain. The V end lost 7 bases, the J end lost 4 bases, and 11 bases lay between the germline ends. CDR1 is SQVTM and CDR2 is ANQGSEA in the germline V gene. CDR3 length: 12 residues. The CDR3 bases are TGCAGCGCTTCAACGGGGGGAAACACCATATATTTT. The encoded protein is CSASTGGNTIYF.

The J gene is TRBJ1-1, the V gene TRBV16, with no clear D. The CDR3 extends over 12 amino acids. Trimming removed 4 bases from V and 4 bases from J, with 7 bases in between. Per the germline V gene, CDR1 is KGHSY and CDR2 is FQNENV. CDR3: CASSPAPTEAFF. The DNA for the CDR3 is TGTGCCAGCAGCCCCGCCCCCACTGAAGCTTTCTTT.

CDR3 protein: CASSLAPGSEKLFF. CDR3 nucleotides: TGTGCCAGCAGCCTGGCCCCAGGGTCTGAAAAACTGTTTTTT. The V call is TRBV7-9, the J call TRBJ1-4; a weak D match, TRBD1 (5 bases). Germline V gene data show CDR1 as SEHNR and CDR2 as FQNEAQ (reference sequence). The CDR3 has 14 residues. Trimming took 5 bases from V and 7 from J, leaving 14 bases between them.

The chain recombines TRBV7-3 with TRBJ1-4, with 9 bases matching TRBD1. There are 15 residues in the CDR3. Trimming took 4 bases from V and 4 from J; bases not matched to a gene: 4. Germline CDR1 is SGHTA and CDR2 is FQGTGA. The CDR3 loop reads CASSSRQGGNEKLFF. The CDR3 coding sequence is TGTGCCAGCAGCTCCCGACAGGGGGGTAATGAAAAACTGTTTTTT.

The rearrangement links TRBV6-1 to TRBJ2-7; D gene ambiguous. The CDR3 extends over 15 amino acids. Deletions cut 4 bases from V and 0 bases from J, with 13 bases between. The germline V gene encodes CDR1 MNHNS and CDR2 SASEGT. The CDR3 protein is CASSGFRNSSYEQYF. For the CDR3, the DNA is TGTGCCAGCAGTGGTTTCAGAAATAGCTCCTACGAGCAGTACTTC.

The CDR3: CASSLGQAHRVGEQYF. Written as DNA, the CDR3 is TGTGCCAGCAGCCTCGGACAGGCCCACCGGGTGGGCGAGCAGTACTTC. V is TRBV7-7 and J is TRBJ2-7, with 7 bases fitting TRBD1. There are 16 residues in the CDR3. CDR1 is SSHAT and CDR2 is FNYEAQ in the germline V gene (reference sequence). With V trimmed by 5 bases and J by 6 bases, 16 bases remained unmatched.

The rearrangement links TRBV23-1 to TRBJ2-7; 7 bases fit TRBD1. TRBV23-1 falls under the ORF class, with uncertain function. V was pared by 4 bases and J by 3 bases, with 9 bases of the junction left unmatched. This CDR3 is 15 amino acids long. The CDR3 here is CASSRQPGQNYEQYF. For the CDR3, the DNA is TGCGCCAGCAGTCGCCAGCCGGGACAGAACTACGAGCAGTACTTC.

This clone came up once. V and J are TRBV10-3 and TRBJ1-5, with D unclear. The CDR3 extends over 14 amino acids. The V end lost 3 bases, the J end lost 6 bases, and 12 bases lay between the germline ends. The germline V gene encodes CDR1 ENHRY and CDR2 SYGVKD. The CDR3 here is CAISDKGGLQPQHF. The CDR3 coding sequence is TGTGCCATCAGTGACAAGGGTGGCCTTCAGCCCCAGCATTTT.

The CDR3 bases are TGTGCCAGCAGTTTAAGGGGGGGCTGGTACACCGGGGAGCTGTTTTTT. Translated, it gives CASSLRGGWYTGELFF. This chain connects TRBV27 to TRBJ2-2, with a tentative D call TRBD2 (7 bases). This CDR3 spans 16 amino acids. Trimming removed 2 bases from V and 3 bases from J, with 13 bases in between. Germline loops: CDR1 MNHEY, CDR2 SMNVEV (reference sequence).

The V and J genes are TRBV2 and TRBJ1-6; D possibly corresponds to TRBD1 (5 bases). Per germline, CDR1 SNHLY and CDR2 FYNNEI. CDR3 length: 16 residues. Trimming cost V 6 bases and J 6 bases, with 18 bases left between them. This CDR3 reads CASRIHSTGGNSPLHF. The CDR3 region has the DNA TGTGCCAGCAGGATCCACTCCACCGGGGGTAATTCACCCCTCCACTTT. The full variable domain, with the rest looked up from reference TRBV2 and TRBJ1-6, is EPEVTQTPSHQVTQMGQEVILRCVPISNHLYFYWYRQILGQKVEFLVSFYNNEISEKSEIFDDQFSVERPDGSNFTLKIRSTKLEDSAMYFCASRIHSTGGNSPLHFGNGTRLTVT.

The chain carries TRBV19 and TRBJ1-2; D unresolved. CDR1 and CDR2 from the germline V gene are LNHDA and SQIVND (reference sequence). Trimming removed 4 bases at V and 6 bases at J, with 9 bases between. CDR3 length equals 12 residues. DNA of the CDR3: TGTGCCAGTAGTACCTTGTGGGATGGCTACACCTTC. Protein sequence: CASSTLWDGYTF.